One T cell receptor beta chain is described in this entry. Its antigen is as yet unknown. The sample belongs to a study of beta chain features in type 1 diabetes. General study points: Among patients with Type 1 diabetes, TCRB CDR3s were moderately but significantly shorter in every one of the four CD4+ subsets.

The V gene lost 6 bases and the J gene lost 4 bases, with 12 bases spanning the gap. This CDR3 contains 13 residues. Of the isolated RNA, all was reverse transcribed, and so the sequenced material was expressed TCRB transcripts. The data were produced by immunoSEQ multiplex PCR, yet TCRdb's version contains in-frame clones alone and is incomplete. The sample lists roughly 250,000 clones; around 65% were seen once. This sequence was found in a man aged 25 to 40 in good health. The J gene is TRBJ1-1, the V gene TRBV23-1; D is ambiguous. TRBV23-1 is classed as an ORF, of uncertain function. The sample comprised naive CD4+ T cells from blood. CDR3 amino acids: CASSDMTCTEAFF. The CDR3 DNA sequence: TGCGCCAGCAGCGACATGACATGCACTGAAGCTTTCTTT.